These 16 T cell receptor beta chains came from one sample sequenced in a study of shared clonotypes between healthy human individuals. Produced via immunoSEQ multiplex PCR; TCRdb's table is partial and in-frame only. The sample consists of about 490,000 clones, 79% of them appearing once. Sequencing was performed on PBMCs. These receptors were obtained from a woman in her forties in good health. Some clones in this sample may be carry-over from other donors' samples.

The rearrangement joins TRBV5-3 to TRBJ1-5; 10 bases align to TRBD1. TRBV5-3 is an ORF for which the function is uncertain. The trim removed 3 bases at V and 4 bases at J, leaving 7 bases unmatched. This CDR3 has 16 amino acids. The DNA for the CDR3 is TGTGCCAGAAGCTCAGCGGGACAGGGGATAAATCAGCCCCAGCATTTT. This translates into CARSSAGQGINQPQHF.

V and J are TRBV7-8 and TRBJ1-4, with D possibly matching TRBD1 (6 bases). Germline values: CDR1 SGHVS, CDR2 FQNEAQ. This CDR3 region has 15 residues. Trimming pared 1 base from V and 3 bases from J, leaving 9 bases between. The CDR3 sequence is CASSLGWTANEKLFF. The CDR3 DNA reads TGTGCCAGCAGCTTAGGGTGGACAGCTAATGAAAAACTGTTTTTT.

The V and J genes are TRBV19 and TRBJ1-5; D not resolved. CDR3 length: 12 residues. V was pared by 5 bases and J by 5 bases, with 7 bases between. The germline gives CDR1 LNHDA, CDR2 SQIVND (reference sequence). The CDR3 sequence: CASSPYDQPQHF. The CDR3, as DNA: TGTGCCAGTAGTCCATACGATCAGCCCCAGCATTTT.

J is TRBJ2-6 and V is TRBV27, with 7 positions matching TRBD1. Germline-derived CDR1 and CDR2 are MNHEY and SMNVEV (reference sequence). V was pared by 5 bases and J by 0 bases, with 10 bases of the junction left unmatched. This CDR3 is 18 amino acids long. The CDR3 here is CASSRPPGTVSGANVLTF. DNA of the CDR3: TGTGCCAGCAGTCGACCTCCCGGGACAGTCTCTGGGGCCAACGTCCTGACTTTC.

The CDR3 loop reads CASSVVPSGPSYEQYF. As DNA, the CDR3 is TGTGCCAGCAGCGTAGTGCCTAGCGGGCCATCCTACGAGCAGTACTTC. This rearrangement joins TRBV9 to TRBJ2-7; 8 bases match TRBD2. The V and J ends lost 0 bases and 1 base, in that order; junction bases with no gene match: 6. This CDR3 is 16 amino acids long. Germline lookup yields CDR1 SGDLS and CDR2 YYNGEE.

This clone has more than one count but fewer than ten. The chain couples TRBV7-3 to TRBJ1-1; unclear D gene. The CDR3 runs to 14 residues. Germline V gene lookup returns CDR1 SGHTA and CDR2 FQGTGA. The V end lost 2 bases, the J end lost 7 bases, and 14 bases lay between the germline ends. Written as DNA, the CDR3 is TGTGCCAGCAGCTTAGAGGATCGTTTGAGTGAAGCTTTCTTT. Amino acids: CASSLEDRLSEAFF.

The chain uses TRBV5-1 and TRBJ2-7; no clear D. This CDR3 has 15 residues. Germline loops: CDR1 SGHRS, CDR2 YFSETQ. Trimming cost V 5 bases and J 3 bases, with 18 bases left between them. As DNA, the CDR3 is TGCGCCAGCAGTTACGGACCTGCTGGGGACTACGAGCAGTACTTC. This translates into CASSYGPAGDYEQYF.

The rearrangement uses TRBV28 and TRBJ2-7; D is unresolved. In germline, CDR1 is MDHEN, CDR2 SYDVKM. The CDR3 loop spans 13 amino acids. With 4 bases removed from V and 7 bases from J, the gap between germline ends came to 14 bases. The CDR3 reads CASSSPVLFEQYF. CDR3 nucleotide sequence: TGTGCCAGCAGTTCCCCCGTCCTTTTTGAGCAGTACTTC.

V usage is TRBV7-8 and J usage is TRBJ1-5, with a possible D match to TRBD1 (6 bases). V lost 0 bases, J lost 6 bases, and 15 bases lay in between. CDR3 size: 16 residues. Per germline, CDR1 SGHVS and CDR2 FQNEAQ. For the CDR3, the DNA is TGTGCCAGCAGCTTAGCCAGCGCGGGGGCTGGTCAGCCCCAGCATTTT. Translated: CASSLASAGAGQPQHF.

This clone was seen a single time. The rearrangement joins TRBV2 to TRBJ2-7, with 10 bases fitting TRBD2. Germline CDR1 is SNHLY and CDR2 is FYNNEI. This CDR3 comprises 15 residues. Trimming cost V 6 bases and J 3 bases; bases outside gene matches: 8. The CDR3 spells CASSERTSGNYEQYF. CDR3 in DNA: TGTGCCAGCAGCGAAAGGACTAGCGGAAACTACGAGCAGTACTTC.

This clone was seen only a few times. Written as DNA, the CDR3 is TGCAGCGTTCTGGAAGCAACTAATGAAAAACTGTTTTTT. It specifies CSVLEATNEKLFF. The V and J genes are TRBV29-1 and TRBJ1-4, with D unresolved. V was cut by 5 bases and J by 0 bases, with 7 bases left in between. Per germline, CDR1 SQVTM and CDR2 ANQGSEA. This CDR3 has 13 residues.

This chain links TRBV7-8 with TRBJ1-1; D might be TRBD1 (5 bases). Trimming shortened V by 2 bases and J by 13 bases, and 17 bases separated the two germline ends. Germline V gene sequence: CDR1 SGHVS, CDR2 FQNEAQ. The CDR3 is 13 amino acids. DNA for the CDR3: TGTGCCAGCAGCTTACAACCCAGGGAACCGGGTTTCTTT. It encodes CASSLQPREPGFF.

This chain joins TRBV30 and TRBJ2-7, with D perhaps matching TRBD1 or TRBD2 (5 bases each). Germline-derived CDR1 and CDR2 are GTSNPN and SVGIG (reference sequence). Trimming took off 1 base at V and 3 bases at J, with 10 bases between the two ends. This CDR3 comprises 13 residues. The CDR3 is CAWSGGTNYEQYF. The DNA of the CDR3 is TGTGCCTGGAGTGGGGGGACCAACTACGAGCAGTACTTC.

This sequence joins TRBV11-1 and TRBJ1-1, with D unresolved. With 4 bases removed from V and 3 bases from J, the gap between germline ends came to 18 bases. Germline assignment: CDR1 SGHAT and CDR2 FQDESV (reference sequence). The length of the CDR3 is 16 residues. CDR3 protein: CASSSPEWIRDTEAFF. The DNA for the CDR3 is TGTGCCAGCAGCTCCCCTGAGTGGATTCGGGACACTGAAGCTTTCTTT.

The rearrangement joins TRBV19 to TRBJ2-2; D might be TRBD2 (6 bases). The CDR3 runs 16 residues. Germline V gene data show CDR1 as LNHDA and CDR2 as SQIVND (reference sequence). V was pared by 5 bases and J by 5 bases, with 18 bases between. The CDR3 nucleotides are TGTGCCAGTAGTCCAAGGGAGACTGGGACTACCGGGGAGCTGTTTTTT. As protein: CASSPRETGTTGELFF.

The table lists this clone with a few counts. The CDR3 DNA reads TGTGCCAGCAGTCCAAGAGTGAGCAGGGGGGCTGGGGCCAACGTCCTGACTTTC. This codes for CASSPRVSRGAGANVLTF. The V call is TRBV27, the J call TRBJ2-6; possibly TRBD1 for D (7 bases). The V gene's germline CDR1 is MNHEY and CDR2 SMNVEV (reference sequence). The CDR3 loop spans 18 amino acids. Trimming stripped 5 bases from V and 2 bases from J, with 19 bases between.